This TCR beta chain emerged from a study of PD-L1 blockade in urothelial cancer. The germline V and J ends were trimmed by 6 bases and 8 bases, with 23 bases remaining between them. Per germline, CDR1 SGHVS and CDR2 FQNEAQ. This CDR3 has 16 residues. The repertoire was sequenced with immunoSEQ multiplex PCR; TCRdb's copy has only in-frame clones and lacks some. The sample includes more than 45,000 clones, more than 80% of them seen just once. Time point described: peripheral blood 6 weeks after treatment start. Sequencing used PBMCs, obtained around atezolizumab (anti-PD-L1) treatment. The gene calls are TRBV7-8 and TRBJ1-3; a possible D gene is TRBD1 (6 bases). This TCR came from a man aged 70 or older with urothelial cancer. CDR3: CASSSNPGTKWDTIYF. CDR3 in DNA: TGTGCCAGCAGTTCAAATCCCGGGACAAAATGGGACACCATATATTTT.